These 8 T cell receptor beta chains were sequenced from one sample in a study of response to subunit inactivated influenza vaccine. TCRdb fed the RT-PCR reads into MiXCR, producing one record per CDR3 protein. The table has 490,000 or so distinct CDR3 sequences, 7.5% to 8.5% seen once. Here the sequenced sample was PBMCs from blood, taken less than 30 months after vaccination. These receptors all come from a man aged 45-69 years who received an inactivated influenza vaccine.

This clonotype was counted many times. The chain uses TRBV4-3 and TRBJ1-2, with D unclear. Germline V gene sequence: CDR1 LGHNA, CDR2 YSLEER. V lost 0 bases and J 4 bases, leaving 9 bases between the germline ends. This CDR3 contains 14 residues. This chain's CDR3 is CASSQDRGPYGYTF. In nucleotides, the CDR3 is TGCGCCAGCAGCCAAGATCGAGGGCCCTATGGCTACACCTTC.

At least ten counts were recorded for this clonotype. V usage is TRBV9 and J usage is TRBJ1-2; 8 nucleotides align to TRBD1. Per germline, CDR1 SGDLS and CDR2 YYNGEE. This CDR3 has 15 residues. The trim removed 0 bases at V and 7 bases at J, leaving 8 bases unmatched. CDR3 residues: CASSVGTGRASGYTF. CDR3 DNA sequence: TGTGCCAGCAGCGTAGGGACAGGGAGGGCGTCTGGCTACACCTTC. The entire variable domain, with the rest obtained from reference TRBV9 and TRBJ1-2, is as follows: DSGVTQTPKHLITATGQRVTLRCSPRSGDLSVYWYQQSLDQGLQFLIQYYNGEERAKGNILERFSAQQFPDLHSELNLSSLELGDSALYFCASSVGTGRASGYTFGSGTRLTVV.

The gene calls are TRBV7-9 and TRBJ1-3; D ambiguous. Looked up from germline, CDR1 is SEHNR and CDR2 is FQNEAQ (reference sequence). V lost 6 bases to trimming and J lost 0 bases, with 12 bases between them. The CDR3 sequence is 15 residues long. CDR3 region: CASSDTGISGNTIYF. The DNA of the CDR3 is TGTGCCAGCAGTGATACCGGGATCTCTGGAAACACCATATATTTT.

The chain carries TRBV4-3 and TRBJ2-7; unclear D gene. V was shortened by 1 base and J by 3 bases, with 16 bases between the two germline ends. CDR1 is LGHNA, CDR2 YSLEER, per germline. The length of the CDR3 is 16 residues. The CDR3: CASSQGGRLSVYEQYF. DNA of the CDR3: TGCGCCAGCAGCCAAGGAGGCAGGCTCAGCGTCTACGAGCAGTACTTC.

This clonotype has a count of ten or more. V is TRBV4-2 and J is TRBJ2-1; D is possibly TRBD1 (5 bases). Germline V gene data show CDR1 as LGHNA and CDR2 as YNFKEQ. Trimming stripped 2 bases from V and 5 bases from J, with 16 bases between. The CDR3 consists of 16 residues. The CDR3 is CASSQMRPEGDNEQFF. For the CDR3, the DNA is TGTGCCAGCAGCCAAATGCGGCCCGAAGGGGACAATGAGCAGTTCTTC.

Ten or more counts support this clonotype. The V and J genes are TRBV5-1 and TRBJ2-1; 8 bases match TRBD2. Germline CDR1 SGHRS, CDR2 YFSETQ. J lost 6 bases, V lost 1 base, and 6 bases had no gene match. The CDR3 length is 15 residues. CDR3 sequence (DNA): TGCGCCAGCAGCTTGCGGGGGGGCCTGAGCAATGAGCAGTTCTTC. This encodes CASSLRGGLSNEQFF.

This clonotype was detected ten times or more. V usage is TRBV3-1 and J usage is TRBJ2-7; no reliable D call. The CDR3 extends over 15 amino acids. V was trimmed by 4 bases and J by 3 bases, leaving 16 bases between them. Germline CDR1 LGHDT, CDR2 YNNKEL (reference sequence). The CDR3 bases are TGTGCCAGCAGCCCCCAGCCCTTGGCCATCTACGAGCAGTACTTC. Its translation: CASSPQPLAIYEQYF.

For this clonotype: Possible read error: a much larger clone is one base away. This chain connects TRBV10-3 to TRBJ1-4; no firm D call. Trimming removed 5 bases at V and 3 bases at J, with 10 bases between. Germline V gene lookup returns CDR1 ENHRY and CDR2 SYGVKD. This CDR3 region has 14 residues. The CDR3 region has the DNA TGTGCCATCAGTCCGGATACCGCTAATGAAAAACTGTTTTTT. This gives the protein CAISPDTANEKLFF.